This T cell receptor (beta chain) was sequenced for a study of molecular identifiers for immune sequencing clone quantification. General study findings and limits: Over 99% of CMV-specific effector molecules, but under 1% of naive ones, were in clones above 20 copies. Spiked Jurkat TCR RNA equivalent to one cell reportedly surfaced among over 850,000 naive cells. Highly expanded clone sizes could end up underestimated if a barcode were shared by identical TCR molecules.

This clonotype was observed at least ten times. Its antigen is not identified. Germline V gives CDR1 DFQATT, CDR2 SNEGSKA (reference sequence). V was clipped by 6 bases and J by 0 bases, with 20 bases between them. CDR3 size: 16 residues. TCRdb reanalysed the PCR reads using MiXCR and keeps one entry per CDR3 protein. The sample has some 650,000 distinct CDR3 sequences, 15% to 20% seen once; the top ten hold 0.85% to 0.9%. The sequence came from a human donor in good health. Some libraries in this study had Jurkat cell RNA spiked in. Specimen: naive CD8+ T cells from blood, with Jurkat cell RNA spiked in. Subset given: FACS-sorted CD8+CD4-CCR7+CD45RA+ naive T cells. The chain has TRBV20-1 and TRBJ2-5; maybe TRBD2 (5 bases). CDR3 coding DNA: TGCAGTGCCCACAGCACTAGTCGACGGTACCAAGAGACCCAGTACTTC. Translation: CSAHSTSRRYQETQYF.